Listed below are T cell receptor beta chains from one sample, sequenced in a study of CD8 T cells in Susac syndrome. TCRdb re-called the immunoSEQ multiplex PCR reads through MiXCR, storing one row per CDR3 protein. The sample has some 97,000 distinct CDR3 sequences, 95% seen once. Sequencing input: CD8+ T cells from PBMCs. These receptors all stem from a human donor with Susac syndrome. CDR3s include the opening cysteine and the closing phenylalanine or tryptophan. D genes are given only for firm matches. Rows give clone size only sometimes, using once, few, many, or a class for an expanded clone.

few,TRBD1,TRBJ2-5,TRBV25-1,TGTGCCAGCAGTCTCAGGGGGGAGACCCAGTACTTC,CASSLRGETQYF
NA,NA,TRBJ1-2,TRBV27,TGTGCCAGCAGTTCACAGGGAGGAAGCTATGGCTACACCTTC,CASSSQGGSYGYTF
NA,TRBD2,TRBJ2-5,TRBV29-1,TGCAGCGTAAGCGGGAGGGCCATAGAGACCCAGTACTTC,CSVSGRAIETQYF
NA,NA,TRBJ1-1,TRBV30,TGTGCCTGGAGAGGGATGGGTGAAGCTTTCTTT,CAWRGMGEAFF
NA,NA,TRBJ2-7,TRBV28,TGTGCCAGCAGTTACGACCCTACCTACGAGCAGTACTTC,CASSYDPTYEQYF
NA,NA,TRBJ2-5,TRBV2,TGTGCCAGCAGTGAAGAGTTTCCGGAGACCCAGTACTTC,CASSEEFPETQYF
NA,TRBD1,TRBJ2-7,TRBV24-1,TGTGCCACCAGTGATTGGGGACAGGGGATCGACGAGCAGTACTTC,CATSDWGQGIDEQYF
NA,NA,TRBJ2-1,TRBV7-9,TGTGCCAGCAGCTTAGAAAGTTTAAGATACAATGAGCAGTTCTTC,CASSLESLRYNEQFF
NA,TRBD2,TRBJ2-3,TRBV19,TGTGCCAGTAGTACTAGCGGTAGCACAGATACGCAGTATTTT,CASSTSGSTDTQYF
NA,NA,TRBJ2-6,TRBV3-1,TGTGCCAGCAGCCAGGGAGATGGGGCCAACGTCCTGACTTTC,CASSQGDGANVLTF
NA,NA,TRBJ2-3,TRBV29-1,TGCAGCGCCGAGGGGGTTGGAGGTCTGGGTACGCAGTATTTT,CSAEGVGGLGTQYF
NA,NA,TRBJ1-2,TRBV20-1,TGCAGCACTCCCGGGGCCTCTAACTATGGCTACACCTTC,CSTPGASNYGYTF
NA,NA,TRBJ2-7,TRBV29-1,TGCAGCGTCCTGGACACCGCGAGCTCCTACGAGCAGTACTTC,CSVLDTASSYEQYF
NA,NA,TRBJ2-7,TRBV5-6,TGTGCCAGCAGCGTAAGGCCCAGGAGCTCCTACGAGCAGTACTTC,CASSVRPRSSYEQYF
NA,NA,TRBJ2-7,TRBV29-1,TGCAGCGTTGAAGTCGGGGACACCTACGAGCAGTACTTC,CSVEVGDTYEQYF
NA,NA,TRBJ1-5,TRBV12-3/TRBV12-4,TGTGCCAGCAGACCACGGACGGATCAGCCCCAGCATTTT,CASRPRTDQPQHF
NA,NA,TRBJ1-2,TRBV29-1,TGCAGCGTTGATTCCATTTCCGAGGGCTATGGCTACACCTTC,CSVDSISEGYGYTF
NA,NA,TRBJ2-1,TRBV29-1,TGCAGCGTTGGGGGCTCCGGACCCCTGGCAGATGAGCAGTTCTTC,CSVGGSGPLADEQFF
once,TRBD1,TRBJ2-5,TRBV4-2,TGTGCCAGCAGCTACGGGACAGGGCAAGAGACCCAGTACTTC,CASSYGTGQETQYF
NA,TRBD2,TRBJ2-7,TRBV20-1,TGCAGCACTAGCGAGATCTCCTACGAGCAGTACTTC,CSTSEISYEQYF
NA,NA,TRBJ1-1,TRBV20-1,TGCAGTGCTAGTCGCGACAGCTACTCAAGGGAAGCTTTCTTT,CSASRDSYSREAFF
NA,NA,TRBJ2-1,TRBV27,TGTGCCGGTCGACCCGACAATGAGCAGTTCTTC,CAGRPDNEQFF
NA,NA,TRBJ2-5,TRBV28,TGTGCCAGCAGTTCCGCCCGGACCCAGTACTTC,CASSSARTQYF
NA,NA,TRBJ2-7,TRBV20-1,TGCAGTGCTAGCCGATCCTCTGGCTACGAGCAGTACTTC,CSASRSSGYEQYF
NA,TRBD1,TRBJ1-1,TRBV6-5,TGTGCCAGCAGTTCCACCACAGGGGTGAACACTGAAGCTTTCTTT,CASSSTTGVNTEAFF
NA,NA,TRBJ2-2,TRBV29-1,TGCACCTCATTGGATAGGAACACCGGGGAGCTGTTTTTT,CTSLDRNTGELFF
NA,NA,TRBJ2-2,TRBV5-1,TGCGCCAGCAGCGCCGGGACCACCGGGGAGCTGTTTTTT,CASSAGTTGELFF
NA,TRBD1,TRBJ1-1,TRBV12-3/TRBV12-4,TGTGCCAGCAGTTACCGACAGGGGCCCATGAACACTGAAGCTTTCTTT,CASSYRQGPMNTEAFF
NA,TRBD1,TRBJ2-7,TRBV29-1,TGCAGCGTTAACTTAAGACAGGGGGCTATGGACGAGCAGTACTTC,CSVNLRQGAMDEQYF
NA,NA,TRBJ2-1,TRBV6-1,TGTGCCAGCAGTGAAGCGGACCAACACAATGAGCAGTTCTTC,CASSEADQHNEQFF
NA,NA,TRBJ1-1,TRBV4-1,TGCGCCAGCAGCCCCATTTCCGGGACCGGGGACACTGAAGCTTTCTTT,CASSPISGTGDTEAFF
NA,NA,TRBJ2-5,TRBV5-1,TGCGCCAGCAGCGGGGGCCACCTGGGAGAGACCCAGTACTTC,CASSGGHLGETQYF
NA,TRBD1,TRBJ2-5,TRBV29-1,TGCAGCGCTTCCAGGGGGCAGACCCAGTACTTC,CSASRGQTQYF
NA,TRBD2,TRBJ2-3,TRBV9,TGTGCCAGCAGCGTAGTTCGGGGGGGCTTAACAGATACGCAGTATTTT,CASSVVRGGLTDTQYF
once,NA,TRBJ1-1,TRBV5-6,TGTGCCAGCAGCTTGGGAGCGGACACTGAAGCTTTCTTT,CASSLGADTEAFF
NA,TRBD1,TRBJ2-1,TRBV7-8,TGTGCCAGCAGCAACCGGGACAGGGGCTACAATGAGCAGTTCTTC,CASSNRDRGYNEQFF
NA,NA,TRBJ2-5,TRBV7-9,TGTGCCAGCAGCTTAGTTCTGGGCGAAAAAGAGACCCAGTACTTC,CASSLVLGEKETQYF
NA,NA,TRBJ2-5,TRBV18,TGTGCCAGCTCACCACGCGGGGATGGAGCAGAGACCCAGTACTTC,CASSPRGDGAETQYF